These 13 T cell receptor beta chains were all obtained from the same sample, sequenced in a study of shared clonotypes between healthy human individuals. The table came from immunoSEQ multiplex PCR; TCRdb's copy has only in-frame clones and leaves some out. The data contain approximately 740,000 clones, about 92% of them singletons. Naive CD8 cells lacked CD45RO, underwent positive selection for CCR7 and left out terminally differentiated effector memory CD45RA+ cells. Sequenced material: naive CD8+ T cells sorted from blood. The receptors shown here come from a man between 25 and 39 years old in good health.

The chain has TRBV6-6 and TRBJ1-2, with 9 bases fitting TRBD1. The CDR3 is made up of 15 amino acids. The V and J ends lost 2 bases and 4 bases, in that order; junction bases with no gene match: 5. Germline CDR1 MNHNY, CDR2 SVGAGI (reference sequence). This CDR3 is CASSYGTGSGYGYTF. As DNA, the CDR3 is TGTGCCAGCAGTTACGGGACAGGGAGCGGCTATGGCTACACCTTC.

The CDR3 loop is CATSRGGNEQETQYF. The CDR3 region has the DNA TGTGCCACCAGCAGAGGGGGGAATGAGCAAGAGACCCAGTACTTC. V is TRBV15 and J is TRBJ2-5; tentatively, D is TRBD1 or TRBD2 (5 bases each). The CDR3 is 15 residues long. The germline gives CDR1 LNHNV, CDR2 YYDKDF (reference sequence). Trimming pared 1 base from V and 2 bases from J, leaving 11 bases between.

The CDR3 nucleotides read TGTGCCAGCAGCTCATCCTCCAGGGTTTTTAGCAATCAGCCCCAGCATTTT. As protein: CASSSSSRVFSNQPQHF. The genes are TRBV7-9 and TRBJ1-5; D perhaps matches TRBD1 (5 bases). This CDR3 contains 17 residues. Trimming took 4 bases from V and 0 from J, leaving 16 bases between them. Per germline, CDR1 SEHNR and CDR2 FQNEAQ (reference sequence).

The gene calls are TRBV27 and TRBJ2-4, with 10 bases that match TRBD2. The CDR3 spans 17 residues. Trimming removed 6 bases from V and 1 base from J; junction bases left unmatched: 9. Per the germline V gene, CDR1 is MNHEY and CDR2 is SMNVEV (reference sequence). CDR3 sequence: CASREAGGLIAKNIQYF. The CDR3 DNA follows: TGTGCCAGCAGAGAAGCGGGAGGGCTTATCGCCAAAAACATTCAGTACTTC.

The chain uses TRBV10-3 and TRBJ1-3, with unresolved D. The CDR3 consists of 11 residues. Trimming took off 7 bases at V and 4 bases at J, with 5 bases between the two ends. Looked up from germline, CDR1 is ENHRY and CDR2 is SYGVKD. For the CDR3, the DNA is TGTGCCATCACGAGCGGAAACACCATATATTTT. Amino acid sequence: CAITSGNTIYF.

The rearrangement joins TRBV6-5 to TRBJ1-2, with unresolved D. The length of the CDR3 is 11 residues. Trimming cost V 10 bases and J 0 bases, with 6 bases left between them. CDR1 is MNHEY, CDR2 SVGAGI, per germline. DNA of the CDR3: TGTGCCATTTTGACTAACTATGGCTACACCTTC. Translating it yields CAILTNYGYTF.

This chain uses TRBV29-1 with TRBJ1-2; perhaps TRBD1 as D (6 bases). There are 14 residues in the CDR3. V was trimmed by 3 bases and J by 0 bases, leaving 11 bases between them. Germline-derived CDR1 and CDR2 are SQVTM and ANQGSEA. DNA of the CDR3: TGCAGCGTTGACGCCAGGGGTGCTAACTATGGCTACACCTTC. Translating it yields CSVDARGANYGYTF.

This rearrangement joins TRBV5-1 to TRBJ1-2, with 8 bases that match TRBD1. The CDR3 covers 14 residues. Per germline, CDR1 SGHRS and CDR2 YFSETQ. V shed 4 bases, J shed 5 bases, and the junction held 7 bases outside the gene matches. The CDR3 loop is CASSTGQGRYGYTF. CDR3 in DNA: TGCGCCAGCAGCACCGGACAGGGTCGTTATGGCTACACCTTC.

The chain has TRBV4-1 and TRBJ1-2; D might be TRBD1 (5 bases). The germline V gene encodes CDR1 MGHRA and CDR2 YSYEKL. The CDR3 covers 13 residues. Trimming left V 4 bases short and J 6 bases short, with 12 bases between. The DNA of the CDR3 is TGCGCCAGCAGCCCCAAATGGGGGGATGGCTACACCTTC. Encoded protein: CASSPKWGDGYTF.

The V call is TRBV27, the J call TRBJ2-1; 10 bases map to TRBD1. The CDR3 sequence is 15 residues long. The germline V gene has CDR1 MNHEY and CDR2 SMNVEV (reference sequence). Unmatched junction bases numbered 3, after V lost 0 bases and J lost 7 bases. CDR3 residues: CASSLSTGGFNEQFF. CDR3 sequence (DNA): TGTGCCAGCAGTTTATCGACAGGGGGCTTTAATGAGCAGTTCTTC.

The CDR3 DNA is TGTGCCAGCAGCTTCGGGACAGGGGTGCCCTACGAGCAGTACTTC. Its translation is CASSFGTGVPYEQYF. This chain links TRBV5-5 with TRBJ2-7, with 10 bases fitting TRBD1. CDR3 length: 15 amino acids. Germline CDR1 reads SGHKS; CDR2 reads YYEKEE (reference sequence). J was trimmed by 2 bases and V by 2 bases; bases with no gene match: 4.

V and J are TRBV29-1 and TRBJ1-5; no clear D. Germline V lookup: CDR1 SQVTM, CDR2 ANQGSEA. This CDR3 region has 13 residues. CDR3 residues: CRGLRREPQPQHF. The CDR3 nucleotides are TGCAGGGGTCTCCGTAGAGAGCCTCAGCCCCAGCATTTT.

The DNA of the CDR3 is TGTGCCAGCATGTTGGAAGTGGGCACAGATACGCAGTATTTT. As protein: CASMLEVGTDTQYF. The V call is TRBV6-1, the J call TRBJ2-3; D unclear. CDR3 length: 14 amino acids. V gave up 7 bases and J gave up 1 base, with 12 bases separating them. Germline V gives CDR1 MNHNS, CDR2 SASEGT.